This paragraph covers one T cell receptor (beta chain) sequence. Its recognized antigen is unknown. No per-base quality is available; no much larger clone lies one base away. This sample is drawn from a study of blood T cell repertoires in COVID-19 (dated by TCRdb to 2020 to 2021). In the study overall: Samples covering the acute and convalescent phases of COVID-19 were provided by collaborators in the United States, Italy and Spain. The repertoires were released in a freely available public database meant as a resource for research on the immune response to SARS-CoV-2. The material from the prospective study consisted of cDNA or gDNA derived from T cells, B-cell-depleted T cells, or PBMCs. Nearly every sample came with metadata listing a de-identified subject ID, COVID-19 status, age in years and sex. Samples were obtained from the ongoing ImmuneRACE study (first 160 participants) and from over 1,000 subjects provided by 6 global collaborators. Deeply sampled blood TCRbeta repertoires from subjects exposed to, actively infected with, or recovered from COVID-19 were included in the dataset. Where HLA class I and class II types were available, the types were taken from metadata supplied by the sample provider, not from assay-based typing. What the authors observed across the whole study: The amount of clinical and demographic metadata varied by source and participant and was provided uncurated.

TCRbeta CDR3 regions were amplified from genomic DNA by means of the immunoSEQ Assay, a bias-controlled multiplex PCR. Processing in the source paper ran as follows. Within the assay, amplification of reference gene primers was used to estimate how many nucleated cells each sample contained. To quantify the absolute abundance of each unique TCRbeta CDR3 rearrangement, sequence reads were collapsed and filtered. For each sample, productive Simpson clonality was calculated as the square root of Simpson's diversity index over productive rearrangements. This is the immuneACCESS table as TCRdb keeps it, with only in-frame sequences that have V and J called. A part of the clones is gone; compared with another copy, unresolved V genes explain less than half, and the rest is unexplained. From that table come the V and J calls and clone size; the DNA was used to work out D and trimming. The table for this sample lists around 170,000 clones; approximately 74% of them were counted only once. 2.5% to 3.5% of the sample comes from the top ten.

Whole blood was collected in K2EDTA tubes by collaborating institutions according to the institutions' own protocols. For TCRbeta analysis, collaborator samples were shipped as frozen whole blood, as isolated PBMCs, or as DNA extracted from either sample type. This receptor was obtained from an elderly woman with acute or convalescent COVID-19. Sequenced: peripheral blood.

CDR3 region: CASSPHAGAEDTQYF. The DNA sequence is TGCGCCAGCAGCCCCCATGCTGGGGCGGAAGATACGCAGTATTTT. The rearranged chain carries TRBV5-1 and TRBJ2-3; TRBD1 could be the D gene, as 5 bases match. From the cysteine through the phenylalanine, the CDR3 covers 15 amino acids. Only CDR3 DNA is held: 45 bases, read in frame from base 1. CDR1 and CDR2 (SGHRS, YFSETQ) derive from the germline V gene. V and J are truncated by 4 bases and 5 bases respectively, leaving an intervening sequence of 17 bases.